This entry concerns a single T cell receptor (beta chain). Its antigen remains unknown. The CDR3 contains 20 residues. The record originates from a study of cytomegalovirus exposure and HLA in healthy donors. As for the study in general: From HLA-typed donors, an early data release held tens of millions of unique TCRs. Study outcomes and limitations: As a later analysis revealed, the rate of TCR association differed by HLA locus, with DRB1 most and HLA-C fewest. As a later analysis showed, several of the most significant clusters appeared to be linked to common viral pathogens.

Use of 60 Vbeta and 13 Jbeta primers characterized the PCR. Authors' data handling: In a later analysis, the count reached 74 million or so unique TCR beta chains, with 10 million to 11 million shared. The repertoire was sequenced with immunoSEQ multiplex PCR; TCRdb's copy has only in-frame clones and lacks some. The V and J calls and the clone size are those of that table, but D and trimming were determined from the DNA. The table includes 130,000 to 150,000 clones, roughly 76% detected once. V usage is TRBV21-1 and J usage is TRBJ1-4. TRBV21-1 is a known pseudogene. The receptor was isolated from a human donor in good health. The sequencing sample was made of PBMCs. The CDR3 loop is CASSKACSQAERATNEKLFF. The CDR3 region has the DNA TGTGCCAGCAGCAAAGCCTGTAGTCAGGCAGAGAGGGCAACTAATGAAAAACTGTTTTTT.